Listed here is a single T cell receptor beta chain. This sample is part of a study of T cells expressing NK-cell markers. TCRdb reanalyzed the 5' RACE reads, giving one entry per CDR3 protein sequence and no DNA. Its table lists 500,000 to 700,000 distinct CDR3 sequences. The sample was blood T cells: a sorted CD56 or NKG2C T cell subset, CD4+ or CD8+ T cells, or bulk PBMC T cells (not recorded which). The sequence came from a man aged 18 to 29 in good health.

The CDR3 loop reads CASSYGLAGVGQFF. This chain joins TRBV27 and TRBJ2-1; the D call from TCRdb, TRBD2, cannot be confirmed without DNA. The CDR3 extends over 14 amino acids. Germline lookup yields CDR1 MNHEY and CDR2 SMNVEV (reference sequence).